Shown below are 8 T cell receptor beta chains from a single sample sequenced in a study of vaccination and CD4 T cells after COVID-19. With the Oncomine TCR Beta short-read assay, DNA from cultured CD4+ T cells was sequenced. MiXCR, run by TCRdb on the PCR reads, gives a single entry per CDR3 protein. The sample holds roughly 15,000 distinct CDR3 sequences, around 52% seen once. Noted time point: late sampling 161 to 241 days after vaccination in three convalescent patients. Treatment described: roughly 10-day PBMC culture with coronavirus spike peptide pools or control peptides (ViraFEST assay). These receptors' antigens are unknown. The input for sequencing was CD4+ T cells from blood, cultured in vitro, taken about 7 months after SARS-CoV-2 vaccination. The source is a human donor who had recovered from COVID-19.

Note on this clonotype: One end of the junction varies from germline; a read error may be responsible. The chain links TRBV20-1 to TRBJ2-5; D is perhaps TRBD1 or TRBD2 (5 bases each). The CDR3 sequence is 12 residues long. Germline V gene data show CDR1 as DFQATT and CDR2 as SNEGSKA (reference sequence). CDR3 bases: TGCAGTGCTACCCTGGGCAGGGAGACCCAGAACTTC. Translating gives CSATLGRETQNF.

This rearrangement joins TRBV27 to TRBJ2-7; 12 nucleotides align to TRBD2. V shed 1 base, J shed 0 bases, and the junction held 10 bases outside the gene matches. From germline, CDR1 is MNHEY and CDR2 SMNVEV (reference sequence). The CDR3 contains 19 residues. CDR3 region: CASSLWAPGTSGPSYEQYF. As DNA, the CDR3 is TGTGCCAGCAGTTTATGGGCCCCTGGGACTAGCGGGCCCTCCTACGAGCAGTACTTC.

The chain joins TRBV7-9 to TRBJ1-2; D not resolved. In germline, CDR1 is SEHNR, CDR2 FQNEAQ (reference sequence). V was shortened by 2 bases and J by 2 bases, with 3 bases between the two germline ends. The CDR3 is 12 amino acids. The CDR3 spells CASSLNNYGYTF. DNA for the CDR3: TGTGCCAGCAGCTTAAACAACTATGGCTACACCTTC.

There are a few counts of this clonotype. The chain is built from TRBV2 and TRBJ2-5, with 7 bases fitting TRBD1. The length of the CDR3 is 15 residues. J gave up 5 bases and V 0 bases, and 6 bases lay outside the gene matches. Germline values: CDR1 SNHLY, CDR2 FYNNEI. The CDR3, as DNA: TGTGCCAGCAGTGAAGCAACAGGGGTTCCGGAGACCCAGTACTTC. As protein: CASSEATGVPETQYF.

This clonotype has only a few counts. The chain links TRBV7-9 to TRBJ1-2, with 7 bases lining up with TRBD1. The CDR3 covers 13 residues. V dropped 5 bases and J dropped 4; count of bases not matched to a gene: 4. Germline CDR1 reads SEHNR; CDR2 reads FQNEAQ (reference sequence). The CDR3 spells CASSPGTAYGYTF. CDR3 coding DNA: TGTGCCAGCAGCCCCGGGACAGCCTATGGCTACACCTTC.

This clonotype showed up just a few times. The genes are TRBV19 and TRBJ1-1; D may be TRBD1 (5 bases). With 9 bases removed from V and 0 bases from J, the gap between germline ends came to 20 bases. Looked up from germline, CDR1 is LNHDA and CDR2 is SQIVND (reference sequence). CDR3 length: 16 amino acids. The CDR3 region is CASTLFWGSLNTEAFF. The CDR3 nucleotides are TGTGCCAGCACTCTCTTCTGGGGCAGTTTGAACACTGAAGCTTTCTTT. Filled out from reference TRBV19 and TRBJ1-1, the complete variable domain reads DGGITQSPKYLFRKEGQNVTLSCEQNLNHDAMYWYRQDPGQGLRLIYYSQIVNDFQKGDIAEGYSVSREKKESFPLTVTSAQKNPTAFYLCASTLFWGSLNTEAFFGQGTRLTVV.

V gene TRBV18 combines with J gene TRBJ2-5, with 12 bases identical to TRBD1. The CDR3 runs to 15 residues. The trim removed 5 bases at V and 4 bases at J, leaving 5 bases unmatched. Germline values: CDR1 KGHSH, CDR2 LQKENI. The CDR3 DNA is TGTGCCAGCTCATGGGGACAGGGGGCTGGAGAGACCCAGTACTTC. It specifies CASSWGQGAGETQYF.

The table lists this clonotype with a few counts. The chain couples TRBV6-5 to TRBJ1-6; tentatively, D is TRBD1 (6 bases). CDR3 size: 15 residues. The V gene lost 5 bases and the J gene lost 9 bases, with 17 bases spanning the gap. Per germline, CDR1 MNHEY and CDR2 SVGAGI. The CDR3 loop reads CASSNWGRGASPLHF. The CDR3 DNA reads TGTGCCAGCAGTAACTGGGGGAGGGGGGCTTCACCCCTCCACTTT.